The clone carrying this TCR beta chain was picked up a small number of times. No antigen is known for it. The sample originates from a study of cytomegalovirus exposure and HLA in healthy donors. Looked up from germline, CDR1 is SGHRS and CDR2 is YFSETQ. The CDR3 sequence is 17 residues long. Trimming removed 0 bases from V and 5 bases from J; junction bases left unmatched: 12. The PCR contained 60 Vbeta and 13 Jbeta primers. Generated by immunoSEQ multiplex PCR, the TCRdb table keeps only in-frame clones and is missing some. The sample has 150,000 to 200,000 clones, about 85% seen once. Study conclusions and caveats: Presence/absence analyses supposed approximately even sequencing depth among donors. Sequencing probably produced one cluster of sequence variants that were highly shared. In vitro checks showed that three CMV-associated chains really do target CMV antigens.

Specimen: PBMCs. The TCR sequence derives from a man younger than 30 in good health and CMV-seropositive. This rearrangement joins TRBV5-1 to TRBJ1-1; 8 bases are a match to TRBD1. The CDR3 nucleotides read TGCGCCAGCAGCTTGGAGGCAGGGGGCGTACTAAGTACTGAAGCTTTCTTT. It is translated as CASSLEAGGVLSTEAFF.